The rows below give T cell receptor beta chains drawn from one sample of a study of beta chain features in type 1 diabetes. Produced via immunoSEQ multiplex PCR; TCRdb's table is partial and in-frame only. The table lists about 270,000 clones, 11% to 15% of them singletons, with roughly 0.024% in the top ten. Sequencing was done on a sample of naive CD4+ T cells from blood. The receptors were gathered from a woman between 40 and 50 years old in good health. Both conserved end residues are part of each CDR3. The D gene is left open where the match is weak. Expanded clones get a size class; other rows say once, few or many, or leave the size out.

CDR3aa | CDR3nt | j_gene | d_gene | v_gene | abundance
CASSILARGDEQYF | TGTGCCAGTAGTATCCTTGCTCGGGGTGACGAGCAGTACTTC | TRBJ2-7 | NA | TRBV19 | NA
CASSTGRGLASDTQYF | TGCGCCAGCAGCACCGGGAGGGGACTAGCATCAGATACGCAGTATTTT | TRBJ2-3 | TRBD2 | TRBV5-1 | few
CASSSGGVSYNEQFF | TGCGCCAGCAGCTCCGGGGGAGTCTCCTACAATGAGCAGTTCTTC | TRBJ2-1 | NA | TRBV5-1 | NA
CASSQDSGQGTYEQYF | TGTGCCAGCAGCCAAGACTCGGGACAGGGAACCTACGAGCAGTACTTC | TRBJ2-7 | TRBD1 | TRBV4-2 | NA
CASSLRVLAGGHQETQYF | TGTGCCAGCAGTTTACGGGTACTAGCGGGGGGGCATCAAGAGACCCAGTACTTC | TRBJ2-5 | TRBD2 | TRBV27 | few
CASSDGGRETQYF | TGTGCCAGCAGTGACGGGGGGCGAGAGACCCAGTACTTC | TRBJ2-5 | NA | TRBV2 | few
CSALLGGSSPLHF | TGCAGCGCCCTTCTGGGTGGTAGCTCACCCCTCCACTTT | TRBJ1-6 | NA | TRBV29-1 | few
CASSQGNLFAEQYF | TGTGCCAGCAGCCAAGGAAACCTATTCGCCGAGCAGTACTTC | TRBJ2-7 | NA | TRBV4-2 | once
CSGGGLNEQYF | TGCAGCGGAGGGGGATTAAACGAGCAGTACTTC | TRBJ2-7 | NA | TRBV29-1 | few
CASRRLAEYQETQYF | TGTGCCAGCAGGAGACTAGCGGAGTACCAAGAGACCCAGTACTTC | TRBJ2-5 | TRBD2 | TRBV2 | NA
CASSLAWTGQETQYF | TGTGCCAGCAGCTTAGCGTGGACAGGGCAAGAGACCCAGTACTTC | TRBJ2-5 | TRBD1 | TRBV7-2 | few
CASSVQGSYNEQFF | TGTGCCAGCAGCGTCCAGGGTAGCTACAATGAGCAGTTCTTC | TRBJ2-1 | NA | TRBV9 | NA
CPRGADPTVNYGYTF | TGCCCCAGGGGCGCCGACCCGACAGTAAACTATGGCTACACCTTC | TRBJ1-2 | NA | TRBV19 | NA
CASIGLSARDTQYF | TGTGCCAGCATCGGACTTAGTGCCAGAGATACGCAGTATTTT | TRBJ2-3 | NA | TRBV7-2 | NA
CASDRREDQPQHF | TGTGCTAGTGACAGACGGGAAGATCAGCCCCAGCATTTT | TRBJ1-5 | NA | TRBV12-5 | few
CASSLLDRETEAFF | TGCGCCAGCAGCTTACTGGACAGGGAAACTGAAGCTTTCTTT | TRBJ1-1 | TRBD1 | TRBV5-1 | NA
CASSQGRDRGVKTQYF | TGTGCCAGCAGCCAAGGCCGGGACAGGGGGGTAAAGACCCAGTACTTC | TRBJ2-5 | TRBD1 | TRBV4-2 | few
CASSLTWAREQFF | TGTGCCAGCAGCCTTACCTGGGCTCGTGAGCAGTTCTTC | TRBJ2-1 | NA | TRBV6-5 | NA
CASSLYEILPIYF | TGTGCCAGCAGCTTATATGAGATTCTCCCCATATATTTT | TRBJ1-3 | NA | TRBV7-2 | NA
CASSLDRDYNEQFF | TGTGCCAGCAGCTTGGACAGGGACTACAATGAGCAGTTCTTC | TRBJ2-1 | TRBD1 | TRBV11-2 | few
CASSSARQGASGYTF | TGTGCCAGCAGCAGTGCTCGACAGGGGGCGTCTGGCTACACCTTC | TRBJ1-2 | TRBD1 | TRBV6-5 | few